This is a list of T cell receptor beta chains from one sample in a study of OX40 agonist ivuxolimab in advanced cancers. Profiled with immunoSEQ multiplex PCR; TCRdb holds only in-frame clones, not every one. Of more than 55,000 clones in the sample, 88% were seen once. This sample comprised CD4+ or CD8+ T cells sorted from blood, obtained in a trial of the OX40 agonist ivuxolimab. These receptors were obtained from an adult with an advanced solid tumor such as melanoma, head and neck, liver or kidney cancer. The CDR3 runs from the conserved cysteine through the conserved F or W. The order of the fields is CDR3 protein, CDR3 DNA, V gene, clone size, D gene, J gene, CDR3 length. The D gene is left open where the match is weak. Some rows have no size entry. The others give once, few or many, or a class for an expanded clone.

CDR3 protein: CASSFDLEGNTIYF
CDR3 DNA: TGTGCCAGCAGTTTTGACTTGGAAGGAAACACCATATATTTT
V gene: TRBV6-5
clone size: NA
D gene: NA
J gene: TRBJ1-3
CDR3 length: 14

CDR3 protein: CASSMGLNNEQFF
CDR3 DNA: TGTGCCAGCAGTATGGGACTAAACAATGAGCAGTTCTTC
V gene: TRBV27
clone size: NA
D gene: TRBD2
J gene: TRBJ2-1
CDR3 length: 13

CDR3 protein: CASSQTGTRLAGYNEQFF
CDR3 DNA: TGCGCCAGCAGCCAAACTGGAACCCGACTAGCGGGCTACAATGAGCAGTTCTTC
V gene: TRBV4-1
clone size: NA
D gene: TRBD2
J gene: TRBJ2-1
CDR3 length: 18

CDR3 protein: CASQSYSGMAGELFF
CDR3 DNA: TGTGCCAGCCAATCGTACAGCGGGATGGCCGGGGAGCTGTTTTTT
V gene: TRBV7-9
clone size: few
D gene: TRBD2
J gene: TRBJ2-2
CDR3 length: 15

CDR3 protein: CASRGLVGTEAFF
CDR3 DNA: TGCGCCAGCAGGGGGCTGGTAGGCACTGAAGCTTTCTTT
V gene: TRBV5-1
clone size: NA
D gene: NA
J gene: TRBJ1-1
CDR3 length: 13

CDR3 protein: CASSLQGGGSEAFF
CDR3 DNA: TGTGCCAGCAGTCTACAAGGGGGGGGCTCTGAAGCTTTCTTT
V gene: TRBV27
clone size: once
D gene: NA
J gene: TRBJ1-1
CDR3 length: 14

CDR3 protein: CASSQVGGVGGYGYTF
CDR3 DNA: TGCGCCAGCAGCCAAGTGGGCGGTGTGGGGGGGTATGGCTACACCTTC
V gene: TRBV4-1
clone size: NA
D gene: NA
J gene: TRBJ1-2
CDR3 length: 16

CDR3 protein: CASSQGLATGELFF
CDR3 DNA: TGCGCCAGCAGCCAAGGTCTAGCCACCGGGGAGCTGTTTTTT
V gene: TRBV4-3
clone size: NA
D gene: NA
J gene: TRBJ2-2
CDR3 length: 14

CDR3 protein: CASSLSRNNEQFF
CDR3 DNA: TGTGCCAGCAGTTTAAGCAGGAACAATGAGCAGTTCTTC
V gene: TRBV27
clone size: NA
D gene: NA
J gene: TRBJ2-1
CDR3 length: 13

CDR3 protein: CASGRTGVEQYF
CDR3 DNA: TGTGCCAGCGGGAGGACAGGGGTCGAGCAGTACTTC
V gene: TRBV28
clone size: NA
D gene: TRBD1
J gene: TRBJ2-7
CDR3 length: 12

CDR3 protein: CASSLESDRAYNSPLHF
CDR3 DNA: TGTGCCAGCAGTCTAGAATCGGATAGAGCCTATAATTCACCCCTCCACTTT
V gene: TRBV28
clone size: NA
D gene: NA
J gene: TRBJ1-6
CDR3 length: 17

CDR3 protein: CASSLRLAGGTFSYEQYF
CDR3 DNA: TGTGCCAGCAGCTTAAGACTAGCGGGAGGAACCTTCTCCTACGAGCAGTACTTC
V gene: TRBV5-4
clone size: NA
D gene: TRBD2
J gene: TRBJ2-7
CDR3 length: 18

CDR3 protein: CASSLALTRGEYEQYF
CDR3 DNA: TGTGCCAGCAGCTTAGCGCTAACCAGGGGAGAGTACGAGCAGTACTTC
V gene: TRBV7-8
clone size: NA
D gene: NA
J gene: TRBJ2-7
CDR3 length: 16

CDR3 protein: CASSVALNTEAFF
CDR3 DNA: TGTGCCAGCAGCGTAGCTCTGAACACTGAAGCTTTCTTT
V gene: TRBV9
clone size: NA
D gene: NA
J gene: TRBJ1-1
CDR3 length: 13

CDR3 protein: CASSLGQGFEAFF
CDR3 DNA: TGTGCCAGCAGCCTCGGACAGGGGTTTGAAGCTTTCTTT
V gene: TRBV5-5
clone size: NA
D gene: TRBD1
J gene: TRBJ1-1
CDR3 length: 13

CDR3 protein: CASSPESRAGTDTQYF
CDR3 DNA: TGTGCCAGCTCACCCGAGTCCAGGGCAGGCACAGATACGCAGTATTTT
V gene: TRBV18
clone size: once
D gene: NA
J gene: TRBJ2-3
CDR3 length: 16

CDR3 protein: CASSSVRGQVELFF
CDR3 DNA: TGTGCCAGCAGCTCGGTCAGGGGGCAAGTGGAGCTGTTTTTT
V gene: TRBV7-9
clone size: NA
D gene: TRBD1
J gene: TRBJ2-2
CDR3 length: 14

CDR3 protein: CASSLDAQGGKLFF
CDR3 DNA: TGTGCCAGCAGCTTAGACGCGCAGGGAGGAAAACTGTTTTTT
V gene: TRBV7-8
clone size: NA
D gene: NA
J gene: TRBJ1-4
CDR3 length: 14

CDR3 protein: CASSLDTGTYYGYTF
CDR3 DNA: TGTGCCAGCAGCCTCGACACCGGAACATACTATGGCTACACCTTC
V gene: TRBV14
clone size: NA
D gene: NA
J gene: TRBJ1-2
CDR3 length: 15

CDR3 protein: CASRRSDGGRREQYF
CDR3 DNA: TGTGCCAGCAGGCGATCCGACGGGGGGAGGCGAGAGCAGTACTTC
V gene: TRBV11-2
clone size: NA
D gene: TRBD2
J gene: TRBJ2-7
CDR3 length: 15

CDR3 protein: CSVDSGGFETEQYF
CDR3 DNA: TGCAGCGTTGACTCAGGAGGGTTCGAGACCGAGCAGTACTTC
V gene: TRBV29-1
clone size: few
D gene: NA
J gene: TRBJ2-7
CDR3 length: 14

CDR3 protein: CASSPWTSGDYNEQFF
CDR3 DNA: TGTGCCAGCTCACCCTGGACTAGCGGAGATTACAATGAGCAGTTCTTC
V gene: TRBV18
clone size: once
D gene: TRBD2
J gene: TRBJ2-1
CDR3 length: 16

CDR3 protein: CASSPGGVNQPQHF
CDR3 DNA: TGCGCCAGCAGCCCTGGTGGGGTAAATCAGCCCCAGCATTTT
V gene: TRBV10-2
clone size: NA
D gene: NA
J gene: TRBJ1-5
CDR3 length: 14

CDR3 protein: CASSEWDRNSNQPQHF
CDR3 DNA: TGCGCCAGCAGTGAGTGGGACAGAAATAGCAATCAGCCCCAGCATTTT
V gene: TRBV10-2
clone size: few
D gene: TRBD1
J gene: TRBJ1-5
CDR3 length: 16

CDR3 protein: CASSYTSAGNYGYTF
CDR3 DNA: TGTGCCAGCAGTTATACCTCAGCGGGTAACTATGGCTACACCTTC
V gene: TRBV6-6
clone size: NA
D gene: NA
J gene: TRBJ1-2
CDR3 length: 15

CDR3 protein: CASSFIVGGMEGYTF
CDR3 DNA: TGTGCCAGCAGTTTTATAGTCGGAGGGATGGAGGGCTACACCTTC
V gene: TRBV28
clone size: NA
D gene: NA
J gene: TRBJ1-2
CDR3 length: 15

CDR3 protein: CASSPPGLSSGEQYF
CDR3 DNA: TGTGCCAGCAGCCCGCCGGGACTCAGCTCTGGCGAGCAGTACTTC
V gene: TRBV7-9
clone size: NA
D gene: NA
J gene: TRBJ2-7
CDR3 length: 15

CDR3 protein: CASSGGQRVRRDGYTF
CDR3 DNA: TGTGCCAGCAGCGGGGGACAAAGGGTGAGGCGAGATGGCTACACCTTC
V gene: TRBV9
clone size: NA
D gene: NA
J gene: TRBJ1-2
CDR3 length: 16

CDR3 protein: CASSYSMEGGGELFF
CDR3 DNA: TGTGCCAGCAGTTACTCCATGGAGGGTGGCGGGGAGCTGTTTTTT
V gene: TRBV6-5
clone size: NA
D gene: NA
J gene: TRBJ2-2
CDR3 length: 15

CDR3 protein: CASSIAELINQPQHF
CDR3 DNA: TGTGCCAGTAGTATAGCAGAGTTAATTAATCAGCCCCAGCATTTT
V gene: TRBV19
clone size: once
D gene: NA
J gene: TRBJ1-5
CDR3 length: 15

CDR3 protein: CASSPLDRLGNYEQYF
CDR3 DNA: TGTGCCAGCAGTCCACTGGACCGCCTGGGGAACTACGAGCAGTACTTC
V gene: TRBV27
clone size: NA
D gene: NA
J gene: TRBJ2-7
CDR3 length: 16

CDR3 protein: CASSAIGEGAEAFF
CDR3 DNA: TGTGCCAGCAGCGCCATTGGGGAGGGGGCTGAAGCTTTCTTT
V gene: TRBV6-5
clone size: once
D gene: NA
J gene: TRBJ1-1
CDR3 length: 14

CDR3 protein: CASSHATGANTEAFF
CDR3 DNA: TGCGCCAGCAGTCACGCGACAGGGGCGAACACTGAAGCTTTCTTT
V gene: TRBV4-1
clone size: NA
D gene: TRBD1
J gene: TRBJ1-1
CDR3 length: 15

CDR3 protein: CASSSTTGGGYGYTF
CDR3 DNA: TGTGCCAGCAGTTCTACGACAGGGGGAGGCTATGGCTACACCTTC
V gene: TRBV27
clone size: NA
D gene: TRBD1
J gene: TRBJ1-2
CDR3 length: 15